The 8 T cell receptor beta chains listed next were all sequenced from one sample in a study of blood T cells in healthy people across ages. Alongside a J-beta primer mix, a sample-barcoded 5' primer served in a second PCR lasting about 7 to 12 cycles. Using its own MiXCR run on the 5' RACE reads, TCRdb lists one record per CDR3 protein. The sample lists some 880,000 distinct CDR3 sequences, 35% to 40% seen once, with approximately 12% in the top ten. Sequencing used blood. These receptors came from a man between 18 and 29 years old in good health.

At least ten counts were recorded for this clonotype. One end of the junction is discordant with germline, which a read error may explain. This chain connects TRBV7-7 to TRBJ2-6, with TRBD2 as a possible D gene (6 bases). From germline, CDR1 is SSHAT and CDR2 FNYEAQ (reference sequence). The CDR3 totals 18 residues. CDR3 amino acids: CASSPYGTLSSGANVLTF. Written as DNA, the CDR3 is TGTGCTAGCAGCCCCTACGGGACTCTCAGCTCTGGGGCCAACGTCCTGACTTTC.

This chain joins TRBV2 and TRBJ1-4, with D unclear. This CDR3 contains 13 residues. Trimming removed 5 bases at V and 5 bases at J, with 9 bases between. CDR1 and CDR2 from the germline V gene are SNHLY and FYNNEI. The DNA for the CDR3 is TGTGCCAGCAGTCTGGGAATAAATGAAAAACTGTTTTTT. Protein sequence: CASSLGINEKLFF.

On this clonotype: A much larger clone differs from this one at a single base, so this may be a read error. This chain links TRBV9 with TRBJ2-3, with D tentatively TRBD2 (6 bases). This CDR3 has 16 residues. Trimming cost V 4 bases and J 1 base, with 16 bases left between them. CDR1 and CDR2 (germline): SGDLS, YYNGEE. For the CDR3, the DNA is TGTGCCAGCAGCCCACCAAGGGGAGGTGGCACAGATACGCAGTATTTT. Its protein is CASSPPRGGGTDTQYF.

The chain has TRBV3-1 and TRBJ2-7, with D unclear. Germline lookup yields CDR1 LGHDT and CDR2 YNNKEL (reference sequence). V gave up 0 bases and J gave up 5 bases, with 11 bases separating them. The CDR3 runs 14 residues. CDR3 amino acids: CASSQDWYGNEQYF. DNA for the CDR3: TGTGCCAGCAGCCAAGATTGGTATGGTAACGAGCAGTACTTC.

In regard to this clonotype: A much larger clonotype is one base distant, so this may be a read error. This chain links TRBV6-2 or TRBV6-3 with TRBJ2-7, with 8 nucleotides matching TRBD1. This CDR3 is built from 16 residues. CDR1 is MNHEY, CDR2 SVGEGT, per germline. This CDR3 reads CASSVKPGQASYEQCF. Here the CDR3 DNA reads TGTGCCAGCAGCGTGAAACCGGGACAGGCCTCCTACGAGCAGTGCTTC.

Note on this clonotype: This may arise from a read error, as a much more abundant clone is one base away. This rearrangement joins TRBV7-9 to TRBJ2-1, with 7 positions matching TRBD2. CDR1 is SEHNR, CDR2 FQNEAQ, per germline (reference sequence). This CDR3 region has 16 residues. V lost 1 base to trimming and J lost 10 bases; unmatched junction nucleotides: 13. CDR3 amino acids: CASSLGLGNAGEEQFF. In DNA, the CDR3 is TGTGCCAGCAGCTTAGGGCTCGGAAATGCGGGGGAAGAGCAGTTCTTC.

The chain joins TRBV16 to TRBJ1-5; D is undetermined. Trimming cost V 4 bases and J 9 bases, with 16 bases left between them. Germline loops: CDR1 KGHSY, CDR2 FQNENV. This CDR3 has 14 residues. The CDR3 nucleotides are TGTGCCAGCAGCCCCCGGTCGGCCCGAGGGCCCCAGCATTTT. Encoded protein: CASSPRSARGPQHF.

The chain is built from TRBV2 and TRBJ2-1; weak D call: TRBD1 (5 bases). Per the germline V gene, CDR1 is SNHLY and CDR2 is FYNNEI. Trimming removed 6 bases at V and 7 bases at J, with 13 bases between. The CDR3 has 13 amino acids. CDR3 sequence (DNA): TGTGCCAGCAGGGCAGGGCCAGGAAATGAGCAGTTCTTC. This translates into CASRAGPGNEQFF.